Following are 9 T cell receptor beta chains from one sample sequenced in a study of T cell changes during pregnancy in multiple sclerosis. TCRdb's table, derived via immunoSEQ multiplex PCR, lists solely in-frame clones and lacks some. The sample has about 75,000 clones, roughly 90% seen once; the top ten hold over 0.7%. The input for sequencing was peripheral blood, taken in the first trimester of pregnancy. The receptors derive from a female donor in good health, enrolled as a control in a pregnancy study.

V is TRBV1 and J is TRBJ2-1; TRBD2, the table's D call, was not compared with the DNA. TRBV1 is a documented pseudogene. The CDR3 spans 15 residues. CDR3 DNA: TGCACCAGCAGCCCTACTAGCGGGAGTAACAATGAGCAGTTCTTC. Its translation: CTSSPTSGSNNEQFF.

This clone was detected a few times. The chain couples TRBV6-1 to TRBJ2-1, with D perhaps matching TRBD2 (6 bases). Trimming stripped 0 bases from V and 12 bases from J, with 12 bases between. This CDR3 is 13 amino acids long. Germline V lookup: CDR1 MNHNS, CDR2 SASEGT. The CDR3 protein is CASSEAAGIGQFF. The CDR3 DNA reads TGTGCCAGCAGTGAAGCTGCGGGGATAGGGCAGTTCTTC.

This sequence joins TRBV25-1 and TRBJ1-1; 7 bases line up with TRBD1. Germline V CDR1 and CDR2: MGHDK, SYGVNS. The CDR3 contains 14 residues. The V segment lost 6 bases and the J segment 2 bases; nucleotides outside the gene matches: 6. CDR3 nucleotide sequence: TGTGCCAGCAGCCAGACAGGGACCAACACTGAAGCTTTCTTT. Encoded protein: CASSQTGTNTEAFF.

V gene TRBV28 combines with J gene TRBJ2-3, with no clear D. V lost 6 bases to trimming and J lost 4 bases, with 11 bases between them. CDR1 and CDR2 (germline): MDHEN, SYDVKM. CDR3 size: 13 residues. CDR3 protein: CASSPTSPDTQYF. The CDR3 coding sequence is TGTGCCAGCAGCCCGACAAGTCCAGATACGCAGTATTTT.

This sequence joins TRBV21-1 and TRBJ2-7; no DNA check was done on the table's D call, TRBD1. TRBV21-1 is recorded as a pseudogene. This CDR3 region has 18 residues. CDR3 in amino acids: CASSKGPRGPPRPYEQYF. In DNA form, the CDR3 reads TGTGCCAGCAGCAAAGGGCCTAGGGGGCCGCCCCGGCCCTACGAGCAGTACTTC.

This chain links TRBV6-1 with TRBJ1-3, with TRBD1 as a possible D gene (6 bases). CDR3 length: 15 amino acids. The germline gives CDR1 MNHNS, CDR2 SASEGT. The V end was cut by 3 bases, the J end by 0 bases, with 9 bases between. In DNA form, the CDR3 reads TGTGCCAGCAGTGACACAGGGAACTCTGGAAACACCATATATTTT. The encoded protein is CASSDTGNSGNTIYF.

The V gene is TRBV9, the J gene TRBJ2-3; D gene unclear. The germline V gene encodes CDR1 SGDLS and CDR2 YYNGEE. The V end was cut by 1 base, the J end by 4 bases, with 10 bases between. The length of the CDR3 is 14 residues. The CDR3: CASSVPQVPDTQYF. CDR3 DNA sequence: TGTGCCAGCAGCGTACCCCAGGTGCCAGATACGCAGTATTTT.

The chain couples TRBV2 to TRBJ2-3; D possibly corresponds to TRBD2 (6 bases). V lost 8 bases, J lost 1 base, and 16 bases lay in between. Germline CDR1 and CDR2: SNHLY and FYNNEI. The CDR3 is 15 residues long. In DNA, the CDR3 is TGTGCCAGCTGGAGCGTGCGGGACCGCACAGATACGCAGTATTTT. Protein: CASWSVRDRTDTQYF.

The V gene is TRBV28, the J gene TRBJ1-3; D gene unclear. The CDR3 extends over 15 amino acids. V was clipped by 5 bases and J by 0 bases, with 11 bases between them. Germline assignment: CDR1 MDHEN and CDR2 SYDVKM. Here the CDR3 reads CASSREIISGNTIYF. The DNA for the CDR3 is TGTGCCAGCAGTCGGGAGATCATCTCTGGAAACACCATATATTTT.